This T cell receptor beta chain was obtained from a study of Graves' ophthalmopathy and Graves' hyperthyroidism. About the research overall: The term stable hyperthyroidism indicated an absence of ophthalmopathy within 18 months of follow-up.

Transcripts of RNA were the source for amplifying TCR beta CDR3 regions. First-round RT-PCR employed HTBI primers, with a second-round multiplex PCR after it. TCRdb independently ran MiXCR on the multiplex PCR reads; one entry per CDR3 protein. This table has around 1,200,000 distinct CDR3 sequences, around a third appearing once. Hyperthyroidism in these 18- to 65-year-old patients was newly diagnosed, lasting under 2 months. The germline V gene encodes CDR1 LNHNV and CDR2 YYDKDF (reference sequence). The CDR3 has 14 amino acids. V was cut by 0 bases and J by 3 bases, with 9 bases left in between. Ten or more counts support this clonotype.

The chain has TRBV15 and TRBJ2-7, with D possibly called TRBD1 or TRBD2 (6 bases each). The material sequenced was peripheral blood or thyroid tissue (not recorded which). The receptor was isolated from an adult man with Graves' hyperthyroidism. CDR3 residues: CATSRDRGHYEQYF. CDR3 DNA: TGTGCCACCAGCAGAGATCGGGGGCACTACGAGCAGTACTTC.